This T cell receptor beta chain is drawn from a study of blood T cell repertoires in COVID-19 (TCRdb year 2020). About the full investigation: Samples covering the acute and convalescent phases of COVID-19 were provided by collaborators in the United States, Italy and Spain. The material from the prospective study consisted of cDNA or gDNA derived from T cells, B-cell-depleted T cells, or PBMCs. The dataset comprised deeply sampled blood TCRbeta repertoires from subjects exposed to, actively infected with, or recovered from COVID-19. The repertoires were made available in a free public database intended to serve as a resource for research on the immune response to SARS-CoV-2. The samples were drawn from two sources: the first 160 participants of the ongoing ImmuneRACE study, and about 1,300 subjects contributed by 6 global collaborators. Sample metadata almost always included a de-identified subject ID, COVID-19 status, age in years and sex. Where available, HLA class I and class II types were taken from metadata supplied by the sample provider and were not determined by assay-based typing. Study-wide findings and limitations: Clinical and demographic metadata were provided uncurated, with the amount varying by source and participant.

Each collaborating institution followed its own protocols to collect whole blood in K2EDTA tubes. For TCRbeta analysis, collaborator samples were shipped as frozen whole blood, as isolated PBMCs, or as DNA extracted from either sample type. TCRbeta CDR3 regions were amplified from genomic DNA by means of the immunoSEQ Assay, a bias-controlled multiplex PCR. The authors' analysis ran thus. The number of nucleated cells in each sample was estimated from the amplification of reference gene primers within the assay. To quantify the absolute abundance of each unique TCRbeta CDR3 rearrangement, sequence reads were collapsed and filtered. For each sample, productive Simpson clonality was calculated as the square root of Simpson's diversity index across productive rearrangements. TCRdb carries this immuneACCESS record with in-frame sequences only. Its versions omit some clonotypes, under half of them owing to an unresolved V gene in the studies checked, with the rest unexplained. For V, J and clone size, that table is used; D and trimming come from the DNA. The sample records tens of thousands of clones, over 75% of which are singletons. The ten largest account for under 7.5% of the sample.

As concerns this clone: Its antigen is unknown. Base qualities are not provided; no much larger clone lies one nucleotide away.

Measured from the cysteine to the phenylalanine, the CDR3 is 13 residues long. Kept here is only the CDR3 DNA, which spans 39 bases and is read in frame from base 1. The germline V gene encodes CDR1 SGHNT and CDR2 YENEEA. At the junction V is shortened by 5 bases and J by 5 bases, with 13 bases in between. This TCR came from a man in his fifties or sixties with acute or convalescent COVID-19. In this chain, TRBV11-3 is recombined with TRBJ2-7; TRBD2 could be the D gene, as 6 bases match. The sample comprised peripheral blood. The nucleotide sequence reads TGTGCCAGCAGCCTAGGGACTTCCAACGAGCAGTACTTC. It codes for CASSLGTSNEQYF.